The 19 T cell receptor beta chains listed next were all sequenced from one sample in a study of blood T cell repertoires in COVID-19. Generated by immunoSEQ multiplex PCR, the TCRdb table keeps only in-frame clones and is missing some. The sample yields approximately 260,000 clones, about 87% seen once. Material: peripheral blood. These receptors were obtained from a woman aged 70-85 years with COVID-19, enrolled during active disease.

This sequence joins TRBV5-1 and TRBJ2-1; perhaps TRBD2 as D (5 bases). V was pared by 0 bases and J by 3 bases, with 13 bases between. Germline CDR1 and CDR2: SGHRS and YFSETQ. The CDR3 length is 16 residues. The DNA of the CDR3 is TGCGCCAGCAGCTTGGTAGGCGGGTATCGCTACAATGAGCAGTTCTTC. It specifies CASSLVGGYRYNEQFF.

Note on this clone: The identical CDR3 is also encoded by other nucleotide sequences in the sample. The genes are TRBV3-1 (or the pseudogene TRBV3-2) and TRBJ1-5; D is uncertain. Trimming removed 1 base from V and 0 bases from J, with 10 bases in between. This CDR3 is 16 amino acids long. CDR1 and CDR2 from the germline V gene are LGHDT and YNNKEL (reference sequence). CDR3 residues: CASSQGGGYSNQPQHF. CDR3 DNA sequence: TGTGCCAGCAGCCAAGGGGGAGGTTATAGCAATCAGCCCCAGCATTTT.

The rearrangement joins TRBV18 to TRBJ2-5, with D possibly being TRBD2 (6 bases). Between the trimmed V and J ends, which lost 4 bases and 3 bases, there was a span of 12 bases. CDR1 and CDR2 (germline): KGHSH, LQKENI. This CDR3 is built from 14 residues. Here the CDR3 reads CASSLGRREETQYF. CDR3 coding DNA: TGTGCCAGCTCACTTGGGAGGCGGGAAGAGACCCAGTACTTC.

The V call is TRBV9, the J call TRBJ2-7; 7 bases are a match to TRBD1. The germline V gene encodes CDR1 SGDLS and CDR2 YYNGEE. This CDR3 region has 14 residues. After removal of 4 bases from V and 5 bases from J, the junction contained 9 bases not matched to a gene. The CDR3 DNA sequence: TGTGCCAGCAGCCCGTCCAGGGGGTACCACGAGCAGTACTTC. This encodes CASSPSRGYHEQYF.

In nucleotides, the CDR3 is TGTGCCAGTAGTAAACTAGCTACAGATACGCAGTATTTT. Encoded protein: CASSKLATDTQYF. The chain recombines TRBV19 with TRBJ2-3; D perhaps matches TRBD2 (6 bases). From germline, CDR1 is LNHDA and CDR2 SQIVND (reference sequence). V shed 4 bases and J shed 3 bases, with 8 bases lying between them. The CDR3 is 13 amino acids. Combining the CDR3 with reference TRBV19 and TRBJ2-3 gives the whole variable domain DGGITQSPKYLFRKEGQNVTLSCEQNLNHDAMYWYRQDPGQGLRLIYYSQIVNDFQKGDIAEGYSVSREKKESFPLTVTSAQKNPTAFYLCASSKLATDTQYFGPGTRLTVL.

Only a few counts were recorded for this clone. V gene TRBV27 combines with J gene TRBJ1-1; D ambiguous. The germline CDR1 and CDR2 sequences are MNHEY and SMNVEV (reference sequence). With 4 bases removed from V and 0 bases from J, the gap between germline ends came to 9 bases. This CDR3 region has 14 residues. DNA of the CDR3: TGTGCCAGCAGTTCGGTCTTATTGAACACTGAAGCTTTCTTT. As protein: CASSSVLLNTEAFF.

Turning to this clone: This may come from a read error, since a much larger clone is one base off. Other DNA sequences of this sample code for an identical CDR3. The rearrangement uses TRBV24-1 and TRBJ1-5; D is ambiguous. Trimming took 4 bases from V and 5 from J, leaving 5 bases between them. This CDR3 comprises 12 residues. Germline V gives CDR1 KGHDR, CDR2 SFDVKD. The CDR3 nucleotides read TGTGCCACCAGTGACCCGGATCAGCCCCAGCATTTT. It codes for CATSDPDQPQHF.

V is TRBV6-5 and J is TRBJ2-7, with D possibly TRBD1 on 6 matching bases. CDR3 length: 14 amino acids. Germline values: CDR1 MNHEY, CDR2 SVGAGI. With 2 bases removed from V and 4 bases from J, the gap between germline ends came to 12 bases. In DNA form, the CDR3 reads TGTGCCAGCAGTTACGAATGGGGGCTTTACGAGCAGTACTTC. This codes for CASSYEWGLYEQYF.

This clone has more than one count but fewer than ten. The CDR3 bases are TGTGCCATCAGTGAGTCAATGGGAGGAATCGAAAAACTGTTTTTT. Translating gives CAISESMGGIEKLFF. The chain is built from TRBV10-3 and TRBJ1-4; no definite D call. The germline CDR1 and CDR2 sequences are ENHRY and SYGVKD. Trimming took 0 bases from V and 8 from J, leaving 13 bases between them. CDR3 size: 15 residues.

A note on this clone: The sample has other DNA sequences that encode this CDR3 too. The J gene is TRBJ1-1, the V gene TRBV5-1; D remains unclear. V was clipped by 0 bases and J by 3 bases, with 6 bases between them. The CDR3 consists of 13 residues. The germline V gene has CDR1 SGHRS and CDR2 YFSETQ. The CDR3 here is CASSLDSDTEAFF. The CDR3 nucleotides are TGCGCCAGCAGCTTGGACTCCGACACTGAAGCTTTCTTT.

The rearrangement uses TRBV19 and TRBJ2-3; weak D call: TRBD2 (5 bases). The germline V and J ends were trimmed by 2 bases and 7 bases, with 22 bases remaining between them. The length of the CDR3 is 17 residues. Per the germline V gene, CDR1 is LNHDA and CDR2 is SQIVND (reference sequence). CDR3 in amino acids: CASSINGLAPLSNTQYF. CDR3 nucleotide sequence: TGTGCCAGTAGTATAAACGGCCTAGCCCCACTGTCAAATACGCAGTATTTT. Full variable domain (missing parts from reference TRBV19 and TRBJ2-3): DGGITQSPKYLFRKEGQNVTLSCEQNLNHDAMYWYRQDPGQGLRLIYYSQIVNDFQKGDIAEGYSVSREKKESFPLTVTSAQKNPTAFYLCASSINGLAPLSNTQYFGPGTRLTVL.

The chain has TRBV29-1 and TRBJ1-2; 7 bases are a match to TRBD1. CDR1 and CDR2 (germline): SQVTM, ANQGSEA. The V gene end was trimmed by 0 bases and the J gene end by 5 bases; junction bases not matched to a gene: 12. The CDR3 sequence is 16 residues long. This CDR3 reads CSVEDRLGGEGYGYTF. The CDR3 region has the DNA TGCAGCGTTGAAGATCGGCTAGGGGGCGAGGGGTATGGCTACACCTTC.

Here the CDR3 DNA reads TGTGCCAGCAGCTTAGGGGGGCGTTTTCCTGAAGCTTTCTTT. Translated: CASSLGGRFPEAFF. The gene calls are TRBV11-2 and TRBJ1-1; D may be TRBD1 (6 bases). V was pared by 1 base and J by 6 bases, with 12 bases between. CDR3 length: 14 amino acids. In germline, CDR1 is SGHAT, CDR2 FQNNGV.

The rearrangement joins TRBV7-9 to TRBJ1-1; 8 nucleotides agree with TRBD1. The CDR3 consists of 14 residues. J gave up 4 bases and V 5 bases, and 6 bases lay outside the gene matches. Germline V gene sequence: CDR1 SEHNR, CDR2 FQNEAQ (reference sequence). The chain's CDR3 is CASSMTGESTEAFF. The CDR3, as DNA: TGTGCCAGCAGCATGACAGGGGAAAGCACTGAAGCTTTCTTT.

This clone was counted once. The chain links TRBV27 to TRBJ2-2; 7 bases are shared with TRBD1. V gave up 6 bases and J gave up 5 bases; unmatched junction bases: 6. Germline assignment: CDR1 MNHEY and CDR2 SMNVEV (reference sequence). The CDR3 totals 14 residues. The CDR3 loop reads CASRPDRQTGELFF. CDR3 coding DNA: TGTGCCAGCAGGCCGGACAGGCAAACCGGGGAGCTGTTTTTT.

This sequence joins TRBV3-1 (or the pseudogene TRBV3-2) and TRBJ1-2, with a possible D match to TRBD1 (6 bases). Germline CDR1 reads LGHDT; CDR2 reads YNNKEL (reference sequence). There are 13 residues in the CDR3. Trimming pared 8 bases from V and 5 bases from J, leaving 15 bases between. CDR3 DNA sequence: TGTGCCAGCCGGGCAGGGGCGAGATATGGCTACACCTTC. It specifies CASRAGARYGYTF.

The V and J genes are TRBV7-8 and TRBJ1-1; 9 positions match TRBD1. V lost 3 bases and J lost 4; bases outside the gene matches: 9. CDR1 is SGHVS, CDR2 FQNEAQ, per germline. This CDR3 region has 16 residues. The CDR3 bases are TGTGCCAGCAGCTTGGGGACAGGGTTGATGGGCACTGAAGCTTTCTTT. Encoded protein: CASSLGTGLMGTEAFF. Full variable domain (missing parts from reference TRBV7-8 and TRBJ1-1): GAGVSQSPRYKVAKRGQDVALRCDPISGHVSLFWYQQALGQGPEFLTYFQNEAQLDKSGLPSDRFFAERPEGSVSTLKIQRTQQEDSAVYLCASSLGTGLMGTEAFFGQGTRLTVV.

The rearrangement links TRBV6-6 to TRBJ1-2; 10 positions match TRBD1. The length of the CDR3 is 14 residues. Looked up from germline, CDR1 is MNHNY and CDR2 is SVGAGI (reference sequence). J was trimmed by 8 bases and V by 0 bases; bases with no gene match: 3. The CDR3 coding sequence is TGTGCCAGCAGTTACTCGACAGGGGGCGAAGGCTACACCTTC. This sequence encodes CASSYSTGGEGYTF.

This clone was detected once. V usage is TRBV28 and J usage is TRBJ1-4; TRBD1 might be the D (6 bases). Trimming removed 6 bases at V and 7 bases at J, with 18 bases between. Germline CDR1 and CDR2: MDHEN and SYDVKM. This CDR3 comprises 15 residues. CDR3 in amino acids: CASRQQGNVGEKLFF. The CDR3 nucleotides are TGTGCCAGCAGACAACAGGGAAACGTTGGTGAAAAACTGTTTTTT.